Described below is a single T cell receptor (beta chain) sequence and its context. Trimming cost V 7 bases and J 0 bases; bases outside gene matches: 11. The germline V gene encodes CDR1 MGHRA and CDR2 YSYEKL. This CDR3 has 18 residues. This entry belongs to a study of T cell changes during pregnancy in multiple sclerosis. Clones were sequenced by immunoSEQ multiplex PCR, and TCRdb holds only the in-frame ones, with some missing. The data show some 87,000 clones, 90% to 95% seen once. The V and J genes are TRBV4-1 and TRBJ2-2; 10 bases map to TRBD2. The sample was peripheral blood, taken in the second trimester of pregnancy. The sequence came from a female donor with multiple sclerosis, enrolled in a pregnancy study. The CDR3 DNA follows: TGCGCCAGCACCTTGACGGGAGGGACTAGCGCGAACACCGGGGAGCTGTTTTTT. Protein: CASTLTGGTSANTGELFF.